The following is a T cell receptor (beta chain) sequence with its context. Its antigen remains unidentified. There are no base qualities to consult, and no much larger clone falls within one base. RNA was extracted using the RNeasy kit, and roughly 0.5 to 1 ug of the RNA was reverse transcribed with random hexamers. The immunoSEQ multiplex PCR assay, covering 54 Vbeta and 13 Jbeta segments, was used to amplify TCR beta CDR3 regions. PCR amplification bias was corrected using a synthetic template baseline for primer optimization and computational correction. The original pipeline was this. Reads were annotated to V, D and J genes per IMGT and analyzed with immunoSEQ Analyzer, keeping only productive sequences. Clonality was computed as one minus Shannon entropy normalized by log2 of the number of productive unique sequences. Public and private clones were assessed among the 100 most prevalent clones of each patient and control. Clones were defined as Susac-specific when absent from the healthy and MS cohorts, from 1,000 to 1,100 published viral clones and from other ImmuneACCESS disease sequences. TCRdb cleaned the public reads at Q25 with fastp, built clones with MiXCR and kept in-frame beta chains. Each record represents a unique CDR3 protein, reported with the most common genes and DNA among its rows. Here the V and J calls rest on TCRdb's processing, not on the authors' analysis. The sample has about 430,000 distinct CDR3 sequences on record, around 85% of them singletons. The ten largest clones add up to under 0.15% of the sample.

High-throughput TCR beta sequencing profiled peripheral blood CD8+ and CD4+ T cells from healthy donors, Susac syndrome patients and multiple sclerosis patients. The multiple sclerosis controls were treatment-naive patients whose relapsing-remitting disease, either stable or active, fulfilled the revised McDonald criteria. Bulk CD8+ and CD4+ T cells were purified magnetically by negative isolation, whereas CD8+ TEMRA cells were enriched by FACS. Blood was collected in EDTA tubes and processed within 24 hours, with PBMCs isolated through density gradient centrifugation. PBMCs intended for TCR sequencing were cryopreserved in liquid nitrogen and thawed later in a water bath at 37 degrees C. Purity of sorted or isolated CD4+, CD8+ and CD8+ TEMRA cells was at least 90%. These data come from a study of CD8 T cells in Susac syndrome (dated by TCRdb to the late 2010s). The study in broad terms: Repertoire sequencing was used to test whether CD8+ T cell activation and differentiation in Susac syndrome was antigen driven. The study compared CD8+ T cell repertoire clonality among 12 healthy donors, 14 Susac syndrome patients and 15 or so multiple sclerosis patients. Broader findings and caveats from the paper: The TCR sequencing and HLA analysis was acknowledged to have included a relatively small number of individuals.

The CDR3 has 12 amino acids, counting the end cysteine and phenylalanine. Only the CDR3 portion is preserved as DNA: 36 bases, with reading frame beginning at the first base. Reading the germline V gene (reference sequence) gives CDR1 DFQATT and CDR2 SNEGSKA. V is clipped by 1 base and J by 6 bases, and the sequence between their germline boundaries is 7 bases long. The sample consisted of CD8+ T cells from PBMCs. The chain links TRBV20-1 with TRBJ2-1; the D gene remains uncertain. The TCR originated in a human donor with multiple sclerosis. The sequence in DNA is TGCAGTGCTAGAGTTCTTCCCAATGAGCAGTTCTTC. Its protein reads: CSARVLPNEQFF.